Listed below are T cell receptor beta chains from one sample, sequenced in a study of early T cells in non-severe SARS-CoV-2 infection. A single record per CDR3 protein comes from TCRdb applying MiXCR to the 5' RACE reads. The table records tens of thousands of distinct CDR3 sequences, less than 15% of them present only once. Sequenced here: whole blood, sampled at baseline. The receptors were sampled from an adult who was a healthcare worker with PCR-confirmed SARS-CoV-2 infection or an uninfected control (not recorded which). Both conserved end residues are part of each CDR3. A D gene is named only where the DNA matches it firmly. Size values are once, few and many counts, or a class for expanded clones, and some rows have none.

CDR3 DNA: TGTGCCAGCAGCCCGGGACAGGGTAGCAATCAGCCCCAGCATTTT; CDR3 protein: CASSPGQGSNQPQHF; V gene: TRBV7-9; J gene: TRBJ1-5; D gene: TRBD1; clone size: -
CDR3 DNA: TGTGCCAGCAGTTTAATGGGGCAAGAGACCCAGTACTTC; CDR3 protein: CASSLMGQETQYF; V gene: TRBV27; J gene: TRBJ2-5; D gene: -; clone size: many
CDR3 DNA: TGTGCCAGCAGCTTCGGACAGGGGAGAAACACTGAAGCTTTCTTT; CDR3 protein: CASSFGQGRNTEAFF; V gene: TRBV7-6; J gene: TRBJ1-1; D gene: TRBD1; clone size: many
CDR3 DNA: TGTGCCAGCAGGGTTGGAGCGGGGGGAAAGTACGAGCAGTACTTC; CDR3 protein: CASRVGAGGKYEQYF; V gene: TRBV28; J gene: TRBJ2-7; D gene: TRBD2; clone size: -
CDR3 DNA: TGTGCCAGCAGCGAAATCCCGGCAGTCTACGAGCAGTACTTC; CDR3 protein: CASSEIPAVYEQYF; V gene: TRBV7-9; J gene: TRBJ2-7; D gene: -; clone size: -
CDR3 DNA: TGTGCCAGCAGCTCAGAAGGTCGCATGAACACTGAAGCTTTCTTT; CDR3 protein: CASSSEGRMNTEAFF; V gene: TRBV7-8; J gene: TRBJ1-1; D gene: -; clone size: few
CDR3 DNA: TGTGCCAGCAGTTACATAAAGGGACAGGGGTTAGGTAACCACGAGCAGTACTTC; CDR3 protein: CASSYIKGQGLGNHEQYF; V gene: TRBV28; J gene: TRBJ2-7; D gene: TRBD1; clone size: many
CDR3 DNA: TGCAGCGCACAGCTAGCGGAGAAGGCAGATACGCAGTATTTT; CDR3 protein: CSAQLAEKADTQYF; V gene: TRBV20-1; J gene: TRBJ2-3; D gene: TRBD2; clone size: few
CDR3 DNA: TGCAGCGTTGGCAGTCCCTACGAGCAGTACTTC; CDR3 protein: CSVGSPYEQYF; V gene: TRBV29-1; J gene: TRBJ2-7; D gene: -; clone size: many
CDR3 DNA: TGTGCCAGCAGCCTCCGTAGTAGCGGGGGGCGGGGGCAGTTCTTC; CDR3 protein: CASSLRSSGGRGQFF; V gene: TRBV14; J gene: TRBJ2-1; D gene: TRBD2; clone size: few
CDR3 DNA: TGTGCCAGCACCCCGGGGGTCGGAAATGAGCAGTTCTTC; CDR3 protein: CASTPGVGNEQFF; V gene: TRBV7-9; J gene: TRBJ2-1; D gene: -; clone size: -
CDR3 DNA: TGTGCCAGCAGCTTAGATTCCGGGATAAAAAATACGCAGTATTTT; CDR3 protein: CASSLDSGIKNTQYF; V gene: TRBV11-3; J gene: TRBJ2-3; D gene: -; clone size: few
CDR3 DNA: TGTGCCAGCAGCCAAGCCAGGGGGCGGAATTCACCCCTCCACTTT; CDR3 protein: CASSQARGRNSPLHF; V gene: TRBV14; J gene: TRBJ1-6; D gene: TRBD1; clone size: -
CDR3 DNA: TGCAGCGTCGCCGCAGGGGGCGGTGGGGCCAACGTCCTGACTTTC; CDR3 protein: CSVAAGGGGANVLTF; V gene: TRBV29-1; J gene: TRBJ2-6; D gene: TRBD1; clone size: many